The 4 T cell receptor beta chains presented below share a single source sample, sequenced in a study of blood T cell repertoires in COVID-19. Using immunoSEQ multiplex PCR, the repertoire was profiled, and TCRdb retains in-frame clones only, with some absent. The table has around 240,000 clones, approximately 80% seen once. The sequenced sample consisted of peripheral blood. These receptors were taken from a woman between 45 and 60 years old with acute or convalescent COVID-19.

CDR3 sequence reads: CASSTRTGGLAKNIQYF. The CDR3 DNA sequence: TGTGCCAGTAGCACTCGGACAGGAGGCCTAGCCAAAAACATTCAGTACTTC. This rearrangement joins TRBV19 to TRBJ2-4; 7 bases match TRBD1. Per germline, CDR1 LNHDA and CDR2 SQIVND (reference sequence). CDR3 length equals 17 residues. V shed 6 bases and J 0 bases; nucleotides not matched to a gene: 11.

The V and J genes are TRBV7-8 and TRBJ2-2; 10 positions match TRBD2. The CDR3 loop spans 16 amino acids. The V segment lost 5 bases and the J segment 6 bases; nucleotides outside the gene matches: 9. Germline V gives CDR1 SGHVS, CDR2 FQNEAQ. CDR3 sequence reads: CASSAALAGVAGELFF. CDR3 coding DNA: TGTGCCAGCAGCGCAGCCCTAGCGGGAGTTGCCGGGGAGCTGTTTTTT.

The genes are TRBV4-3 and TRBJ2-1, with no clear D. There are 15 residues in the CDR3. V was clipped by 0 bases and J by 0 bases, with 6 bases between them. CDR1 and CDR2 (germline): LGHNA, YSLEER. This CDR3 is CASSQEAVSYNEQFF. CDR3 nucleotides: TGCGCCAGCAGCCAAGAGGCGGTCTCCTACAATGAGCAGTTCTTC.

The chain uses TRBV4-1 and TRBJ2-7, with 8 nucleotides matching TRBD2. CDR1 and CDR2 (germline): MGHRA, YSYEKL. Unmatched junction bases numbered 11, after V lost 1 base and J lost 0 bases. The CDR3 is 18 amino acids. CDR3 nucleotide sequence: TGCGCCAGCAGCCAAGTGCAAAGCGGGGGAGACCCCTCCTACGAGCAGTACTTC. Translation gives CASSQVQSGGDPSYEQYF.